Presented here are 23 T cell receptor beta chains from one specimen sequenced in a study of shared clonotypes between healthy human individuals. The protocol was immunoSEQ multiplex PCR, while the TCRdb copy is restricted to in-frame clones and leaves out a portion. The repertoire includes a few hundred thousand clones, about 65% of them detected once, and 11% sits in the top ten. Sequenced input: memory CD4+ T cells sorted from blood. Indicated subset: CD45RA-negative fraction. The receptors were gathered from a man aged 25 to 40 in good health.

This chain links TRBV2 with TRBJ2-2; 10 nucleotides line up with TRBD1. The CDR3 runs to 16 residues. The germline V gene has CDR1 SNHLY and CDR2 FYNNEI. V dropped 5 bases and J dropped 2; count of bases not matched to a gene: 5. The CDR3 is CASSFGQGGNTGELFF. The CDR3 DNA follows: TGTGCCAGCAGTTTCGGACAGGGGGGAAACACCGGGGAGCTGTTTTTT.

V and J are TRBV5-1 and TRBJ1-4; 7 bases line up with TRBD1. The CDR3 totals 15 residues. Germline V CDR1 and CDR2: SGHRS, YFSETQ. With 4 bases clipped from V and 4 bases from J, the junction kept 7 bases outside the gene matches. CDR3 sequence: CASSLRGPGNEKLFF. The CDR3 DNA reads TGCGCCAGCAGCCTGAGGGGGCCGGGTAATGAAAAACTGTTTTTT. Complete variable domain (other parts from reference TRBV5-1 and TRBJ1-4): KAGVTQTPRYLIKTRGQQVTLSCSPISGHRSVSWYQQTPGQGLQFLFEYFSETQRNKGNFPGRFSGRQFSNSRSEMNVSTLELGDSALYLCASSLRGPGNEKLFFGSGTQLSVL.

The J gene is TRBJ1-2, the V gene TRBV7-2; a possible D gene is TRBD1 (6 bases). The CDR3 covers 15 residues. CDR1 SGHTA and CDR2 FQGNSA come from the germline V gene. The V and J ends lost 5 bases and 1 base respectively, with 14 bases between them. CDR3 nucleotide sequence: TGTGCCAGCAGCCTACACAGGGTAGATAACTATGGCTACACCTTC. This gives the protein CASSLHRVDNYGYTF. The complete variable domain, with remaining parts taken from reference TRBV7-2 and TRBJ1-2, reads GAGVSQSPSNKVTEKGKDVELRCDPISGHTALYWYRQSLGQGLEFLIYFQGNSAPDKSGLPSDRFSAERTGGSVSTLTIQRTQQEDSAVYLCASSLHRVDNYGYTFGSGTRLTVV.

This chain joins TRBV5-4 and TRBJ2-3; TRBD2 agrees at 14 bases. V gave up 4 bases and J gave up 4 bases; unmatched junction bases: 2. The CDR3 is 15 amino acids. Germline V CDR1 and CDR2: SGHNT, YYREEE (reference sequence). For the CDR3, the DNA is TGTGCCAGCAGCACGACTAGCGGGAGGGCAGATACGCAGTATTTT. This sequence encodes CASSTTSGRADTQYF.

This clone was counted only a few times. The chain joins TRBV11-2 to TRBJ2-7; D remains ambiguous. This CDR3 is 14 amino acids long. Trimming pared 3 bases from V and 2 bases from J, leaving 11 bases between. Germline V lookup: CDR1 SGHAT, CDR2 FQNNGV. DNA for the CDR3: TGTGCCAGCAGCTTCGGAGCGAAACCCTACGAGCAGTACTTC. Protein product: CASSFGAKPYEQYF.

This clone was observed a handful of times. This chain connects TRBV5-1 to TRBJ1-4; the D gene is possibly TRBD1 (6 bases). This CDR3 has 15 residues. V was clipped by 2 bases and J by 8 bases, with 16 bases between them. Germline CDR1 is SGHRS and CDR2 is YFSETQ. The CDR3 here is CASSFGGAGQEKLFF. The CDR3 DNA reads TGCGCCAGCAGCTTTGGCGGGGCAGGACAGGAAAAACTGTTTTTT.

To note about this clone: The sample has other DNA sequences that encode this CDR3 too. CDR3 region: CASSPPVRETQYF. CDR3 nucleotides: TGTGCCAGCTCACCCCCGGTCCGGGAGACCCAGTACTTC. The rearrangement uses TRBV18 and TRBJ2-5; D not resolved. The V gene lost 3 bases and the J gene lost 5 bases, with 10 bases spanning the gap. The V gene's germline CDR1 is KGHSH and CDR2 LQKENI. The CDR3 length is 13 residues. The whole variable domain, filled in from reference TRBV18 and TRBJ2-5, reads NAGVMQNPRHLVRRRGQEARLRCSPMKGHSHVYWYRQLPEEGLKFMVYLQKENIIDESGMPKERFSAEFPKEGPSILRIQQVVRGDSAAYFCASSPPVRETQYFGPGTRLLVL.

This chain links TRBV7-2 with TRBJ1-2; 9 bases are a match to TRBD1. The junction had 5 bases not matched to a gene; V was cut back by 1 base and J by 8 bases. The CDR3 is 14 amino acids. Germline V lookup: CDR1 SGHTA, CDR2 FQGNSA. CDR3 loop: CASSLGGTGKGYTF. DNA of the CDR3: TGTGCCAGCAGCTTAGGTGGGACAGGGAAAGGCTACACCTTC.

CDR3 coding DNA: TGTGCCAGCAGCTTATCTGGACTAGCGGGAGTCGAGCAGTACTTC. Translation: CASSLSGLAGVEQYF. This chain links TRBV7-9 with TRBJ2-7; 13 nucleotides agree with TRBD2. With V trimmed by 2 bases and J by 6 bases, 4 bases remained unmatched. The germline V gene has CDR1 SEHNR and CDR2 FQNEAQ (reference sequence). This CDR3 contains 15 residues.

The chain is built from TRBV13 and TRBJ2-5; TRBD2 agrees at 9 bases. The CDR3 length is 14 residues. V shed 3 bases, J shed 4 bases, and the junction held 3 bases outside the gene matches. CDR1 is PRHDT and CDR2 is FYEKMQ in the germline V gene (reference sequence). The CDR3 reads CASSLGLALETQYF. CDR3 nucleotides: TGTGCCAGCAGCTTGGGACTAGCTTTAGAGACCCAGTACTTC.

The CDR3 DNA reads as TGTGCCAGCAGCGGATATGAGGGCGAGACCCAGTACTTC. This encodes CASSGYEGETQYF. The V and J genes are TRBV9 and TRBJ2-5; D is perhaps TRBD2 (5 bases). In germline, CDR1 is SGDLS, CDR2 YYNGEE. V shed 3 bases and J shed 5 bases, with 11 bases lying between them. CDR3 length: 13 residues.

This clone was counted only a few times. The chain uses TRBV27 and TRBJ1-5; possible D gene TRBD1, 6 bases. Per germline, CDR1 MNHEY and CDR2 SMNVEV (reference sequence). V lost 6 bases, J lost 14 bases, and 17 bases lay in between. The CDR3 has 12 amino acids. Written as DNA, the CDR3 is TGTGCCAGCAGGCTCGCCCAGGGGAAAGAGCATTTT. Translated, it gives CASRLAQGKEHF.

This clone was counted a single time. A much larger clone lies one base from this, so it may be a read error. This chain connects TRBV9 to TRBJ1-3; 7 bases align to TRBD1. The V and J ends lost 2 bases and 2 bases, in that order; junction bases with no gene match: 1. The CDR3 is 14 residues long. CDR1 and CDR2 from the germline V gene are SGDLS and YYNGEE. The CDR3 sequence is CASSVGTAGNTIYF. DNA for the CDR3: TGTGCCAGCAGCGTTGGGACAGCTGGAAACACCATATATTTT.

The CDR3: CAIGAGSADTQYF. In DNA, the CDR3 is TGTGCCATCGGGGCCGGGAGCGCAGATACGCAGTATTTT. This sequence joins TRBV10-3 and TRBJ2-3; the D gene is possibly TRBD2 (6 bases). Trimming left V 8 bases short and J 4 bases short, with 13 bases between. Germline V gene data show CDR1 as ENHRY and CDR2 as SYGVKD. The CDR3 is 13 residues long.

CDR3 sequence: CASSLTGLAGSYEQYF. The CDR3 coding sequence is TGTGCCAGCAGCCTTACGGGACTAGCGGGTTCCTACGAGCAGTACTTC. The chain joins TRBV7-2 to TRBJ2-7, with 12 bases lining up with TRBD2. The germline V gene has CDR1 SGHTA and CDR2 FQGNSA. The CDR3 is made up of 16 amino acids. The V gene end was trimmed by 5 bases and the J gene end by 1 base; junction bases not matched to a gene: 6.

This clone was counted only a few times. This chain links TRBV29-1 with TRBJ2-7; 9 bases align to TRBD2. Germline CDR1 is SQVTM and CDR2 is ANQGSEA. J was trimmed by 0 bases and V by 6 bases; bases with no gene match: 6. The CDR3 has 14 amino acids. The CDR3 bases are TGCAGCGTCGGACTAGCGCTAAGCTCCTACGAGCAGTACTTC. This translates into CSVGLALSSYEQYF.

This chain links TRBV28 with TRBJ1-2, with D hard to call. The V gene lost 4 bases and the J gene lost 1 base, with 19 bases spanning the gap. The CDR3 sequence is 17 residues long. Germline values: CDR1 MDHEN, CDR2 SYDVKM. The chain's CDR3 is CASSSSLRRAFNYGYTF. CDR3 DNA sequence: TGTGCCAGCAGTTCCAGCTTAAGGAGGGCATTTAACTATGGCTACACCTTC.

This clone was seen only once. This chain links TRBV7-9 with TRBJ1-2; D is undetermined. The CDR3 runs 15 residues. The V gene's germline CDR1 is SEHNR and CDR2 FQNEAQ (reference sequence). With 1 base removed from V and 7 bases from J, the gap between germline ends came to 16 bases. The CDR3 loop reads CASSLEGGRPIGYTF. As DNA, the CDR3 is TGTGCCAGCAGCTTAGAAGGAGGGCGTCCGATTGGCTACACCTTC. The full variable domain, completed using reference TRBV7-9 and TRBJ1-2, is DTGVSQNPRHKITKRGQNVTFRCDPISEHNRLYWYRQTLGQGPEFLTYFQNEAQLEKSRLLSDRFSAERPKGSFSTLEIQRTEQGDSAMYLCASSLEGGRPIGYTFGSGTRLTVV.

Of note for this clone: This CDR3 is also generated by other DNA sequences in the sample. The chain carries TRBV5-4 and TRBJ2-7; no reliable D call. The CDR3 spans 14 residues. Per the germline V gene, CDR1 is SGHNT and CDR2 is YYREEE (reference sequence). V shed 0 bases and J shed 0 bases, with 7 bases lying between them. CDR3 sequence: CASSLGRSSYEQYF. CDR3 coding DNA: TGTGCCAGCAGCTTGGGCAGGTCCTCCTACGAGCAGTACTTC.

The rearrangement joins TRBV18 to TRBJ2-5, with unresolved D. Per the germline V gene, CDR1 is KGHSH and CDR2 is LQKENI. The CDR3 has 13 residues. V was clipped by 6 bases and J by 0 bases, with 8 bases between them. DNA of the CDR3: TGTGCCAGCTCCCAGCGTCACCAAGAGACCCAGTACTTC. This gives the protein CASSQRHQETQYF.

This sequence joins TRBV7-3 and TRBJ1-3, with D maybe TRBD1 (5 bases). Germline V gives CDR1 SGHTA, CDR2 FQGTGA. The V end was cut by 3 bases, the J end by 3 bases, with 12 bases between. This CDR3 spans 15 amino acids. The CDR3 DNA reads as TGTGCCAGCAGCTTGGGGTCAGGGCGTGGAAACACCATATATTTT. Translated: CASSLGSGRGNTIYF.

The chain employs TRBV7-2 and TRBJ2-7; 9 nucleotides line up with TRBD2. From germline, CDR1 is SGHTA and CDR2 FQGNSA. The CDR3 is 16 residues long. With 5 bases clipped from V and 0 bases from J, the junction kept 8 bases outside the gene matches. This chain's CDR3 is CASSGPSSGISYEQYF. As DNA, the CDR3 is TGTGCCAGCAGCGGGCCGTCTAGCGGGATCTCCTACGAGCAGTACTTC.

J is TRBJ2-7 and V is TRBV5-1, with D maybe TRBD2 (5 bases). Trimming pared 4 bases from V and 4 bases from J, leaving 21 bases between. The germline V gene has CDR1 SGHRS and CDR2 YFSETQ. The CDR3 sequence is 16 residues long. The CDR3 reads CASSLTRQKPLYEQYF. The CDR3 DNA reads TGCGCCAGCAGCCTAACTAGGCAGAAGCCCCTTTACGAGCAGTACTTC.